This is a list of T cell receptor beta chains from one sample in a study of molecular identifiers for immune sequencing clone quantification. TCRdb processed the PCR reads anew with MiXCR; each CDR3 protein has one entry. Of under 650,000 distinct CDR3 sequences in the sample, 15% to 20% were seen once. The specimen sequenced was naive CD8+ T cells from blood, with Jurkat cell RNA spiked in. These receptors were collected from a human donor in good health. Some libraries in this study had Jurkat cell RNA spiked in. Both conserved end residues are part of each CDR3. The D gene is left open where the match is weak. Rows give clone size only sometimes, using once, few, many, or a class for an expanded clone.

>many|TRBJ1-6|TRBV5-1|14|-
TGCGCCAGCAGCTTGGGAGGGGTCGGTTCACCCCTCCACTTT
CASSLGGVGSPLHF
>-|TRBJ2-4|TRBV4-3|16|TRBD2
TGCGCCAGCAGCCTAACTAGCGGGAGCCCAATGGACATTCAGTACTTC
CASSLTSGSPMDIQYF
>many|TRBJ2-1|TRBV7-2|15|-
TGTGCCAGCAGCCAATACTACAGCTCCTACAATGAGCAGTTCTTC
CASSQYYSSYNEQFF
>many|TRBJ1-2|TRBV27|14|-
TGTGCCAGCAGTTTAGGGGGGCCTAACTATGGCTACACCTTC
CASSLGGPNYGYTF
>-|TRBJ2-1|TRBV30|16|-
TGTGCCTGGACCCCTTGGGGAGAGACTAGGACCTTGGTGCAGTTCTTC
CAWTPWGETRTLVQFF
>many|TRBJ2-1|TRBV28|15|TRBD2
TGTGCCAGCAGTTTACTAGCGGGAGGGCACGATGAGCAGTTCTTC
CASSLLAGGHDEQFF
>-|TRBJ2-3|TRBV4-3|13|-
TGCGCCAGCGGCCAATTTGGGAGAGATACGCAGTATTTT
CASGQFGRDTQYF
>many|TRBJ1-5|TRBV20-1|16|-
TGCAGTGCTAGAGACACAGCGCCAGGAGCAAATCAGCCCCAGCATTTT
CSARDTAPGANQPQHF
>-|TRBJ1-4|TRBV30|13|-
TGTGCCTGGAGCGACGGAACTAATGAAAAACTGTTTTTT
CAWSDGTNEKLFF
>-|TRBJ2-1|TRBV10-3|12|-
TGTGCCGTCAGGACGCAAACTAATGAGCAGTTCTTC
CAVRTQTNEQFF
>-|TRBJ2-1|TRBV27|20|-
TGTGCCGGCAGTTTACAGACCGGTGTAGGAGGCCCGGGGGCCTACAATGAGCAGTTCTTC
CAGSLQTGVGGPGAYNEQFF
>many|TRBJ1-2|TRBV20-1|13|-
TGCAGTGCTAGAGTACCCGTAAGCTATGGCTACACCTTC
CSARVPVSYGYTF
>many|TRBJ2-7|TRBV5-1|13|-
TGCGCCAGCAGCTGGGGACCGAACTACGAGCAGTACTTC
CASSWGPNYEQYF
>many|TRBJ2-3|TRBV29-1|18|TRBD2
TGCAGCGTTGAAGATCCAATGGGACTAGCGGGAGATAAGGATACGCAGTATTTT
CSVEDPMGLAGDKDTQYF
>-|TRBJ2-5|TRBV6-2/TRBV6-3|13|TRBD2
TGTGCCAGCAATTGGGTAGCGGGAGAGACCCAGTACTTC
CASNWVAGETQYF
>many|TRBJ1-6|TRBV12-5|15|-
TGTGCTAGTGGTTTCCCGGGACGCGATAATTCACCCCTCCACTTT
CASGFPGRDNSPLHF
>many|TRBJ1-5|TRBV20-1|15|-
TGCAGTGCTAGAGATCCGGGCATAATTCATCAGCCCCAGCATTTT
CSARDPGIIHQPQHF
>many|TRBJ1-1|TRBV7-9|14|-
TGTGCCAGCAGCTATCTTGAGCCCCTAACTGAAGCTTTCTTT
CASSYLEPLTEAFF
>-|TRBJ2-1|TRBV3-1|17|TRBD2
TGTGCCAGCAGCCACGTACTAGCGGGGGGCTCCTACAATGAGCAGTTCTTC
CASSHVLAGGSYNEQFF
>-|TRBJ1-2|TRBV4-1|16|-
TGCGCCAGCAGCTCACTAGCCGGGACAACTAACTATGGCTACACCTTC
CASSSLAGTTNYGYTF
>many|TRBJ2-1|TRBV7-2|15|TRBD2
TGTGCCAGCAGCTACGGACTAGGACCCTACAATGAGCAGTTCTTC
CASSYGLGPYNEQFF
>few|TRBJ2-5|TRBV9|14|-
TGTGCCAGCAGCGCAGGGGACCCCCAAGAGACCCAGTACTTC
CASSAGDPQETQYF
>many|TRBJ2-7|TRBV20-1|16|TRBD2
TGCAGTGCCCGAAGCTTAGCGGGTACGAGCTCCTACGAGCAGTACTTC
CSARSLAGTSSYEQYF
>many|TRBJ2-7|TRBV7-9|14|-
TGTGCCAGCAGCCCGACAGGTGACGCCTACGAGCAGTACTTC
CASSPTGDAYEQYF
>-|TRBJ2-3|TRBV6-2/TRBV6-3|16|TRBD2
TGTGCCAGCAGTTACCCAGGACTAGTGAGCACAGATATGCAGTATTTT
CASSYPGLVSTDMQYF
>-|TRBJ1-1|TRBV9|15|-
TGTGCCAGCAGCGTAACAGCGTTCGCGTACACTGAAGCTTTCTTT
CASSVTAFAYTEAFF
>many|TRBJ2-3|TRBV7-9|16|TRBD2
TGTGCCAGCAGCACCGGACTAGCGGGAGTCGCAGATACGCAGTATTTT
CASSTGLAGVADTQYF
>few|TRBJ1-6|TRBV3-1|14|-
TGTGCCAGCAGCCAAGAACGGGCAGGGGCGCGCCTCCACTTT
CASSQERAGARLHF
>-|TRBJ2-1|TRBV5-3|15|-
TGTGCCAGCAGCTTGTCGGACAACTCCTACAATGAGCAGTTCTTC
CASSLSDNSYNEQFF
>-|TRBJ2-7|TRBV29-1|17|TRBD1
TGCAGCGTTGAAGAACCGGGACAGGGGGCATACCCCTACGAGCAGTACTTC
CSVEEPGQGAYPYEQYF
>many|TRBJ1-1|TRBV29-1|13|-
TGCAGCGGGGGGAGGGACATTTACACTGAAGCTTTCTTT
CSGGRDIYTEAFF
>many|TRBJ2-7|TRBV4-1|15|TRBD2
TGCGCCAGCAGCCAAGAACTAGCGGGGGGAATCGAGCAGTACTTC
CASSQELAGGIEQYF
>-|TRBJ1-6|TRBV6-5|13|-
TGTGCCAGCAGTAAGGACTCCAATTCACCCCTCCACTTT
CASSKDSNSPLHF
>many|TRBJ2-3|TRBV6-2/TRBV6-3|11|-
TGTGCCAGCAGCCTGACTTATACGCAGTATTTT
CASSLTYTQYF
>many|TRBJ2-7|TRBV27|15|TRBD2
TGTGCCAGCAGCGACGGGACTAGCGGAACCTACGAGCAGTACTTC
CASSDGTSGTYEQYF
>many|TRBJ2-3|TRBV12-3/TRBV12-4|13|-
TGTGCCAGCAGTCACTATAGCACAGATACGCAGTATTTT
CASSHYSTDTQYF
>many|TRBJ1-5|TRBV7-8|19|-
TGTGCCAGCAGCCCCCTTGTGCCTGCTCTACCGATCTTGGATCAGCCCCAGCATTTT
CASSPLVPALPILDQPQHF
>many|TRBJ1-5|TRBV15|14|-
TGTGCCACCAGCAGAGAAGGGGGAAATCAGCCCCAGCATTTT
CATSREGGNQPQHF
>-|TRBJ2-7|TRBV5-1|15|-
TGCGCCAGCAGCTTGGCTGCATCGGCGGTCTACGAGCAGTACTTC
CASSLAASAVYEQYF
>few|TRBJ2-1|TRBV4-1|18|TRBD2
TGCGCCAGCAGCCCAAAGCCAGGACTAGCGGGGGGGCCGCATGAGCAGTTCTTC
CASSPKPGLAGGPHEQFF
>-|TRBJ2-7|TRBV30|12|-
TGTGCCTGGAGCCCAGCCGCCTACGAGCAGTACTTC
CAWSPAAYEQYF
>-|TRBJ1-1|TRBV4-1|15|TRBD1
TGCGCCAGCAGCCAAGGGGGACAGGGGAACACTGAAGCTCTCTTT
CASSQGGQGNTEALF
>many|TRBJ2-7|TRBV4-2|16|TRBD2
TGTGCCAGCAGCCAAGATCTGCCGGGAGGCATCTACGAGCAGTACTTC
CASSQDLPGGIYEQYF
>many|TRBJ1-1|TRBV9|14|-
TGTGCCAGCAGAAGGACAGAGGCTTCCACTGAAGCTTTCTTT
CASRRTEASTEAFF
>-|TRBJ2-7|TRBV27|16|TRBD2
TGTGCCAGCAGTTTATTCGGCGGGAGGGAGAACTACGAGCAGTACTTC
CASSLFGGRENYEQYF
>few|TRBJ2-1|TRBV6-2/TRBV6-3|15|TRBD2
TGTGCCAGCAGTTACGATTGGGACTATTACAATGAGCAGTTCTTC
CASSYDWDYYNEQFF
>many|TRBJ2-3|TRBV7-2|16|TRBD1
TGTGCCAGCAGTCATCCGGGACAGGGTTACTCGGATACGCAGTATTTT
CASSHPGQGYSDTQYF
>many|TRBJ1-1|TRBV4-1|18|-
TGCGCCAGCAGCCAAGGTTCGGGCAGGGGCCCAATTAACACTGAAGCTTTCTTT
CASSQGSGRGPINTEAFF
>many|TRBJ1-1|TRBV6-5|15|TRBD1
TGTGCCAGCATAGGCCGAGACAGGGCGGACACTGAAGCTTTCTTT
CASIGRDRADTEAFF
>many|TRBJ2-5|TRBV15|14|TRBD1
TGTGCCACCGGTTACAGGGGGCTTCAAGAGACCCAGTACTTC
CATGYRGLQETQYF
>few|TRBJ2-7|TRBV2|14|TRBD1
TGTGACAGCAGTGAAGGGCAGGGGGCTGGTGAGCAGTACTTC
CDSSEGQGAGEQYF
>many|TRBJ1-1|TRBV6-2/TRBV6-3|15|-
TGTGCCAGCAGTTACTCTCCAGGGCTGAACACTGAAGCTTTCTTT
CASSYSPGLNTEAFF
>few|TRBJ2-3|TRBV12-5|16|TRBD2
TGTGCTAGTGGTTTGAAGGAGCGGGGATACACAGATACGCAGTATTTT
CASGLKERGYTDTQYF
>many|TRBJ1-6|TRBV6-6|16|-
TGTGCCAGCAGTTATAGGGACAACCCCACGGCCTCACCCCTCCACTTT
CASSYRDNPTASPLHF
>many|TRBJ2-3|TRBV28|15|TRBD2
TGTGCCAGCAGGATCGCGGGAGCCCTCCCAGATACGCAGTATTTT
CASRIAGALPDTQYF